This T cell receptor (beta chain) was retrieved from a study of blood T cell repertoires in COVID-19. Study-wide context: COVID-19 samples from acute and convalescent phases originated in the United States, Italy and Spain. PBMCs, B-cell-depleted T cells, or T cells provided the cDNA or gDNA that made up the material.

Authors' methods: It was from reference gene primer amplification that nucleated cell counts were estimated. Profiling relied on immunoSEQ multiplex PCR, and the TCRdb table lists in-frame clones only, not all of them. The DNA gave D and trimming, while V, J and clone size come from that table. The sample has tens of thousands of clones, roughly 90% seen once. The CDR3 is 14 residues long. With 2 bases clipped from V and 7 bases from J, the junction kept 4 bases outside the gene matches. Per the germline V gene, CDR1 is SGHTA and CDR2 is FQGNSA. The sample was peripheral blood. This receptor was obtained from a human donor in a cohort sampled during active COVID-19. This chain joins TRBV7-2 and TRBJ1-4; 7 nucleotides align to TRBD1. CDR3 loop: CASSLIQGVEKLFF. In DNA form, the CDR3 reads TGTGCCAGCAGCTTAATCCAGGGGGTTGAAAAACTGTTTTTT.